The rows below give T cell receptor beta chains drawn from one sample of a study of blood T cells in healthy people across ages. TCRdb independently ran MiXCR on the 5' RACE reads; one entry per CDR3 protein. The sample lists roughly 900,000 distinct CDR3 sequences; under 50% were seen once. The sample taken for sequencing was blood. The source of these receptors is a man aged 25 to 45 in good health. The CDR3 runs from the conserved cysteine through the conserved F or W. The D gene is left open where the match is weak.

TRBD1,TRBV19,TRBJ2-7,CASSPGQVNEQYF
TRBD1,TRBV6-2/TRBV6-3,TRBJ2-7,CASRPGQGSYEQYF
TRBD1,TRBV6-1,TRBJ2-3,CASSRDRVTDTQYF
TRBD1,TRBV10-2,TRBJ2-5,CASKGQAEETQYF
TRBD2,TRBV7-9,TRBJ2-7,CASSARTSDPYEQYF
TRBD1,TRBV4-3,TRBJ2-1,CASSLTSAQGAGYNGQFF
-,TRBV7-9,TRBJ1-6,CASSLEVASSPLHF
-,TRBV11-2,TRBJ2-3,CASSFGGGRGNSDTQYF
-,TRBV9,TRBJ2-1,CASRPGAAQSYNEQFF
TRBD1,TRBV14,TRBJ2-5,CASSQRTGAKQYF
-,TRBV4-3,TRBJ2-7,CASSQVRAYEQYF
-,TRBV29-1,TRBJ1-2,CSVGTGNGYTF
-,TRBV3-1,TRBJ1-1,CASSHTGYGTEAFF
-,TRBV4-1,TRBJ2-7,CASSQEVGEQYF
-,TRBV7-2,TRBJ2-3,CASSVAQDSDTQYF
-,TRBV7-9,TRBJ2-7,CASSASSVRNSYEQYF
-,TRBV19,TRBJ1-2,CATLYGGDGYTF
TRBD2,TRBV12-3/TRBV12-4,TRBJ2-3,CASSYSGGVTDTQYF
-,TRBV6-1,TRBJ2-1,CASSEEQGAEQFF
-,TRBV11-2,TRBJ2-3,CASSPNFGSDRADTQYF
TRBD2,TRBV7-2,TRBJ2-3,CASSPRGGVVGDTQYF
-,TRBV2,TRBJ2-6,CASSAEETGVNVLTF
-,TRBV5-1,TRBJ1-1,CASSLGEARKAFF
-,TRBV6-2/TRBV6-3,TRBJ1-1,CASSYGGTTTEAFF
-,TRBV20-1,TRBJ2-5,CSARDGRGGQETQYF
-,TRBV19,TRBJ2-5,CASSPPASPFGQYF
-,TRBV28,TRBJ2-7,CASSDTGIATYEQYF
TRBD2,TRBV10-3,TRBJ2-7,CAISELAGGSYEQYF
-,TRBV28,TRBJ2-5,CASSLKKGRETQYF
-,TRBV6-2/TRBV6-3,TRBJ2-3,CASSYSTFTDTQYF
-,TRBV5-1,TRBJ2-7,CASSLLGQLQGYEQYF
TRBD1,TRBV12-3/TRBV12-4,TRBJ1-6,CASSLSGGHNSPLHF
-,TRBV28,TRBJ1-1,CASSPGQGDPEAFF
TRBD1,TRBV6-2/TRBV6-3,TRBJ1-1,CASSRPGQISPEAFF
-,TRBV5-1,TRBJ1-1,CASSLRADRMNTEAFF
TRBD2,TRBV3-1,TRBJ2-1,CASSQVVSSGGANEQFF
TRBD1,TRBV30,TRBJ2-1,CAVGTGRKSSYNEQFF
TRBD1,TRBV13,TRBJ2-3,CASSRQGKSGTQYF
-,TRBV30,TRBJ2-7,CAWTRVGKRNEQYF
-,TRBV7-2,TRBJ1-6,CASSPGRSSYNSPLHF
TRBD1,TRBV6-6,TRBJ1-4,CASSYDRGATNEKLFF